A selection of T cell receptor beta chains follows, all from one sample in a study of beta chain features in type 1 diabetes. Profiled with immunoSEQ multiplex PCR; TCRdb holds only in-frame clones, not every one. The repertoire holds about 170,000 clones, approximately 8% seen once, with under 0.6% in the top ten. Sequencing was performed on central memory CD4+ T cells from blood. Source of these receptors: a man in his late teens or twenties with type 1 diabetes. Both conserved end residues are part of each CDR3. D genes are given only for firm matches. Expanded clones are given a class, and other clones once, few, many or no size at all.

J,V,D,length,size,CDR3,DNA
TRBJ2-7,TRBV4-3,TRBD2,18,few,CASSQASGGARGYYEQYF,TGCGCCAGCAGCCAAGCCAGCGGGGGCGCGCGGGGCTACTACGAGCAGTACTTC
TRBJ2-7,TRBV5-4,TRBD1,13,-,CASSADRNYEQYF,TGTGCCAGCAGCGCGGACAGGAACTACGAGCAGTACTTC
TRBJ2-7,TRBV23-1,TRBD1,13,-,CASNYRGLVEQYF,TGCGCCAGCAACTACAGGGGGCTGGTCGAGCAGTACTTC
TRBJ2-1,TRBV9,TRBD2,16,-,CASSLTARTSGDEQFF,TGTGCCAGCAGCCTGACTGCCCGGACTAGCGGAGATGAGCAGTTCTTC
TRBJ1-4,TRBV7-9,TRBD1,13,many,CASSRPGGLELFF,TGTGCCAGCAGCCGACCAGGGGGATTGGAACTGTTTTTT
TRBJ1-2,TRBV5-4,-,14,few,CASSPGQGLYGYTF,TGTGCCAGCAGCCCCGGGCAGGGGCTCTATGGCTACACCTTC
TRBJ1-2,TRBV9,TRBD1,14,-,CASSPGTGGRGYTF,TGTGCCAGCAGCCCGGGGACAGGGGGCCGGGGCTACACCTTC
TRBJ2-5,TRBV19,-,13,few,CASGRQYQETQYF,TGTGCCAGTGGAAGACAGTATCAAGAGACCCAGTACTTC
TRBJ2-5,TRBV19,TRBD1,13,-,CASSATGTETQYF,TGTGCCAGTAGTGCGACAGGGACGGAGACCCAGTACTTC
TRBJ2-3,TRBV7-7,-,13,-,CASSTGTTDTQYF,TGTGCCAGCAGCACCGGGACAACAGATACGCAGTATTTT
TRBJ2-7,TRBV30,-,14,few,CAWRTQGGSYEQYF,TGTGCCTGGAGGACACAGGGTGGGTCTTACGAGCAGTACTTC
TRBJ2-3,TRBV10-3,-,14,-,CAIRDGGLRDTQYF,TGTGCCATCAGGGACGGAGGACTAAGGGATACGCAGTATTTT
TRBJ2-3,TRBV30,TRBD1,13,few,CAGDRVSSDTQYF,TGTGCCGGGGACAGGGTGTCCTCAGATACGCAGTATTTT
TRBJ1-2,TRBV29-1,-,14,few,CSVEGRGISYGYTF,TGCAGCGTTGAGGGGCGGGGGATTAGCTATGGCTACACCTTC
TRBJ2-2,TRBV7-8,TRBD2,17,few,CASSLGSGSSHTGELFF,TGTGCCAGCAGCTTGGGTAGCGGGAGTAGCCACACCGGGGAGCTGTTTTTT
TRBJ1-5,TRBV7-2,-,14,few,CASSAKLVAQPQHF,TGTGCCAGCAGCGCCAAGTTAGTAGCTCAGCCCCAGCATTTT
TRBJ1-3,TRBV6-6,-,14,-,CASSPDLTGNTIYF,TGTGCCAGCAGTCCGGACTTGACTGGAAACACCATATATTTT
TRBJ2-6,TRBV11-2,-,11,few,CASSLSGVLTF,TGTGCCAGCAGCTTATCGGGCGTCCTGACTTTC
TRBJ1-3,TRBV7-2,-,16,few,CASSLALHSSGNTIYF,TGTGCCAGCAGCTTAGCCCTCCACAGCTCTGGAAACACCATATATTTT
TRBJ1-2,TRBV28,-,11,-,CASTANYGYTF,TGTGCCAGCACTGCGAACTATGGCTACACCTTC
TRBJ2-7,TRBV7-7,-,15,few,CASSPQAGNVNEQYF,TGTGCCAGCAGCCCCCAGGCGGGTAACGTCAACGAGCAGTACTTC
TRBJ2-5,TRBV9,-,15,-,CASSVVGGLGETQYF,TGTGCCAGCAGCGTCGTTGGGGGGTTGGGGGAGACCCAGTACTTC
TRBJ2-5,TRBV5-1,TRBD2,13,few,CASNLAGVETQYF,TGCGCCAGCAACCTAGCGGGAGTAGAGACCCAGTACTTC
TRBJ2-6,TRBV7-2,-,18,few,CASSQQVVGGTGANVLTF,TGCGCCAGCAGCCAGCAAGTCGTCGGGGGAACAGGGGCCAACGTCCTGACTTTC
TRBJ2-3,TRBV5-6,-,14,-,CASSSTPLTDTQYF,TGTGCCAGCAGCTCCACTCCGCTCACAGATACGCAGTATTTT
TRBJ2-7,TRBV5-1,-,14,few,CASSPHRDTYEQYF,TGCGCCAGCAGCCCCCACCGGGACACTTACGAGCAGTACTTC
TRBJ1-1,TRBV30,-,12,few,CAWSVGPLGAFF,TGTGCCTGGAGTGTGGGGCCGTTGGGAGCTTTCTTT
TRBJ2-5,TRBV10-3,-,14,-,CAINQFAGQETQYF,TGTGCCATCAATCAATTCGCAGGACAAGAGACCCAGTACTTC
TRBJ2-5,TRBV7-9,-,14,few,CASSPGAGGETQYF,TGTGCCAGCAGCCCAGGCGCGGGTGGCGAGACCCAGTACTTC
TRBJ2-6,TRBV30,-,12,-,CAWTRGANVLTF,TGTGCCTGGACCCGGGGGGCCAACGTCCTGACTTTC
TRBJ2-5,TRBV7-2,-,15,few,CASSLYGVVQETQYF,TGTGCCAGCAGCTTATACGGAGTCGTCCAAGAGACCCAGTACTTC
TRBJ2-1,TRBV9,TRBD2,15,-,CASSVALAGGGEQFF,TGTGCCAGCAGCGTAGCGCTAGCGGGGGGGGGTGAGCAGTTCTTC